Listed below are T cell receptor beta chains from one sample, sequenced in a study of T cells in localized non-small cell lung cancer. TCRdb keeps only in-frame clones here, not all; method: immunoSEQ multiplex PCR. The data show 25,000 to 30,000 clones, with roughly 91% seen just once and 10% to 15% held by the top ten. The sequencing here drew on peripheral blood, taken before any cancer treatment. The receptors come from a female donor over 55 with stage III squamous cell lung carcinoma. Each CDR3 is given with its conserved first and last residue. The order of the fields is V gene, D gene, clone size, J gene, CDR3 protein, CDR3 DNA. A D gene is named only where the DNA matches it firmly. Size values are once, few and many counts, or a class for expanded clones, and some rows have none.

TRBV15	TRBD1	few	TRBJ1-2	CATSRSEGARRSGYTF	TGTGCCACCAGCAGATCGGAGGGGGCGCGAAGGAGTGGCTACACCTTC
TRBV7-2	-	-	TRBJ2-5	CASSLGRIETQYF	TGTGCCAGCAGCTTAGGACGGATAGAGACCCAGTACTTC
TRBV7-8	-	-	TRBJ2-2	CASSPVSVSNTGELFF	TGTGCCAGCAGCCCAGTCTCGGTCTCGAACACCGGGGAGCTGTTTTTT
TRBV30	-	-	TRBJ1-1	CAWSVDRRTEAFF	TGTGCCTGGAGCGTAGACAGGAGGACTGAAGCTTTCTTT
TRBV6-1	-	-	TRBJ1-5	CASVTGYSNQPQHF	TGTGCCAGCGTGACAGGTTATAGCAATCAGCCCCAGCATTTT
TRBV5-8	-	-	TRBJ2-1	CASSYPRSWGFNEQFF	TGTGCCAGCAGCTACCCGAGAAGTTGGGGCTTCAATGAGCAGTTCTTC
TRBV7-9	-	few	TRBJ1-3	CASTPPDYSGNTIYF	TGTGCCAGCACCCCCCCCGACTACTCTGGAAACACCATATATTTT
TRBV19	TRBD1	once	TRBJ2-6	CASSITGQGSSGANVLTF	TGTGCCAGTAGTATAACGGGACAGGGTTCGTCTGGGGCCAACGTCCTGACTTTC
TRBV2	TRBD1	-	TRBJ2-3	CASGSRAGGTDTQYF	TGTGCCAGCGGGTCTAGGGCAGGGGGTACAGATACGCAGTATTTT
TRBV30	-	-	TRBJ2-5	CAWSSTSLETQYF	TGTGCCTGGAGTTCAACTAGTCTAGAGACCCAGTACTTC
TRBV2	TRBD1	-	TRBJ2-2	CASNPGQSTGELFF	TGTGCCAGCAATCCGGGACAGAGCACCGGGGAGCTGTTTTTT
TRBV28	-	-	TRBJ2-2	CASSLISGNTGELFF	TGTGCCAGCAGTTTAATTAGCGGGAACACCGGGGAGCTGTTTTTT
TRBV6-5	-	-	TRBJ2-2	CASSSRGGELFF	TGTGCCAGCAGTTCCCGGGGCGGGGAGCTGTTTTTT
TRBV5-6	-	few	TRBJ1-5	CASSLGGRGSNQPQHF	TGTGCCAGCAGCTTGGGGGGCAGGGGAAGCAATCAGCCCCAGCATTTT
TRBV4-2	TRBD2	-	TRBJ2-1	CASSHQPGLANEQFF	TGTGCCAGCAGCCATCAACCGGGACTAGCGAATGAGCAGTTCTTC
TRBV9	-	few	TRBJ1-3	CASSVAGNTIYF	TGTGCCAGCAGCGTAGCAGGAAACACCATATATTTT
TRBV27	-	-	TRBJ1-1	CASSVTQNTEAFF	TGTGCCAGCAGTGTAACACAGAACACTGAAGCTTTCTTT
TRBV23-1	-	-	TRBJ1-2	CASSHGTEYGYTF	TGCGCCAGCAGTCACGGAACGGAATATGGCTACACCTTC
TRBV18	TRBD1	few	TRBJ2-5	CASSWDRVETQYF	TGTGCCAGCTCTTGGGACAGGGTGGAGACCCAGTACTTC
TRBV7-2	-	-	TRBJ1-2	CASSPRPYGYTF	TGTGCCAGCAGTCCCCGGCCATATGGCTACACCTTC
TRBV6-1	-	once	TRBJ1-5	CASTRDPQKPQHF	TGTGCCAGCACCCGGGACCCTCAAAAGCCCCAGCATTTT
TRBV7-2	-	-	TRBJ2-5	CASALLIEETQYF	TGTGCCAGCGCCCTCTTAATAGAAGAGACCCAGTACTTC
TRBV9	TRBD2	-	TRBJ2-5	CASSVSGGNKETQYF	TGTGCCAGCAGCGTATCGGGGGGAAACAAAGAGACCCAGTACTTC
TRBV11-1	TRBD2	-	TRBJ2-1	CASTSVASGSNEQFF	TGTGCCAGCACGTCAGTGGCTAGCGGGAGTAATGAGCAGTTCTTC
TRBV5-1	-	-	TRBJ1-3	CASSLEARGAGNTIYF	TGCGCCAGCAGCTTGGAGGCCAGGGGAGCTGGAAACACCATATATTTT
TRBV28	-	few	TRBJ1-3	CASSILGHDLSGNTIYF	TGTGCCAGCAGTATACTGGGACACGACCTCTCTGGAAACACCATATATTTT
TRBV6-6	-	-	TRBJ2-3	CASSYPGTPDTQYF	TGTGCCAGCAGTTACCCTGGCACCCCCGATACGCAGTATTTT
TRBV18	TRBD1	-	TRBJ1-2	CASSADRADGYTF	TGTGCCAGCTCAGCTGACAGGGCGGATGGCTACACCTTC
TRBV7-3	TRBD1	-	TRBJ2-2	CASSDRGHTGELFF	TGTGCCAGCAGCGACAGGGGGCACACCGGGGAGCTGTTTTTT
TRBV11-3	-	-	TRBJ2-1	CASSLSGFSYNEQFF	TGTGCCAGCAGCTTAAGCGGGTTCTCCTACAATGAGCAGTTCTTC
TRBV19	-	-	TRBJ1-2	CASKGWDPSYTF	TGTGCCAGTAAAGGGTGGGATCCCAGCTACACCTTC
TRBV28	-	-	TRBJ2-7	CASSYSSLGSYEQYF	TGTGCCAGCAGTTATTCGAGTCTTGGGTCCTACGAGCAGTACTTC